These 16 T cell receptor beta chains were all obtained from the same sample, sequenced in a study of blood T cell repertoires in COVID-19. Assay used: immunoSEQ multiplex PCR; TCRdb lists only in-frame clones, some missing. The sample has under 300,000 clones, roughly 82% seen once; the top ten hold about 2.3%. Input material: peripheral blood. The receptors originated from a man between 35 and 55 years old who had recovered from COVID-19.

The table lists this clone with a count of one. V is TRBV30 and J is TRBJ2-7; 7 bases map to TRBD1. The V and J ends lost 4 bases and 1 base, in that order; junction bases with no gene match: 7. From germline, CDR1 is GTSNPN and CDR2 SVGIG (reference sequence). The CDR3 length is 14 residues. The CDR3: CAWTQLQGSYEQYF. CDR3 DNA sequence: TGTGCCTGGACCCAGTTACAGGGGTCCTACGAGCAGTACTTC.

This CDR3 is CASSLDVTATVGGYTF. The CDR3 nucleotides are TGTGCCAGCAGCTTAGATGTGACAGCGACGGTGGGGGGCTACACCTTC. V gene TRBV7-2 combines with J gene TRBJ1-2, with D perhaps matching TRBD1 (5 bases). Trimming cost V 1 base and J 8 bases, with 20 bases left between them. The CDR3 totals 16 residues. The germline V gene has CDR1 SGHTA and CDR2 FQGNSA.

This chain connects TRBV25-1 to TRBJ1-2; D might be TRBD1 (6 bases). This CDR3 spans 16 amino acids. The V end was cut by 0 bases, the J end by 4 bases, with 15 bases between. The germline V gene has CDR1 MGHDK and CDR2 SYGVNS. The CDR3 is CASSEYHRGGRYGYTF. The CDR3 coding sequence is TGTGCCAGCAGTGAATATCACCGGGGGGGCCGCTATGGCTACACCTTC.

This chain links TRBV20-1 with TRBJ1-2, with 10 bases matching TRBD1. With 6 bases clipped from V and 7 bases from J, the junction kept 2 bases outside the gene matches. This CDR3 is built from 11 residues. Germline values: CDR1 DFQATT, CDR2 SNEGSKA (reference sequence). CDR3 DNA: TGCAGTGCCGGGACAGGGGCTGGCTACACCTTC. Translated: CSAGTGAGYTF.

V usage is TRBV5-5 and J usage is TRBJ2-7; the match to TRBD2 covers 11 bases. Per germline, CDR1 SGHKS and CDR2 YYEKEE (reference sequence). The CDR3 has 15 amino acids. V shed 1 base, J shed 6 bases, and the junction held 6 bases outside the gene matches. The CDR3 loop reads CASSLLLAGGGEQYF. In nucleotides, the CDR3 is TGTGCCAGCAGCTTGTTGCTAGCGGGAGGTGGCGAGCAGTACTTC.

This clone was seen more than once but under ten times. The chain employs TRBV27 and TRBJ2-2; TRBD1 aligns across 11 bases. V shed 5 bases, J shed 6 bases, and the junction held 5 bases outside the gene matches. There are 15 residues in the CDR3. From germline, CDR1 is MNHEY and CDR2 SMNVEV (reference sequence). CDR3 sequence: CASSPGQGAAGELFF. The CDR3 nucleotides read TGTGCCAGCAGTCCCGGACAGGGGGCTGCCGGGGAGCTGTTTTTT.

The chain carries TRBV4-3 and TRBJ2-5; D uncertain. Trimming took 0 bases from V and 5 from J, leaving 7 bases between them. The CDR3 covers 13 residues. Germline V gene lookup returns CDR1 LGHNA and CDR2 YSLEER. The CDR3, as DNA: TGCGCCAGCAGCCAAGACCGTCAGGAGACCCAGTACTTC. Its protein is CASSQDRQETQYF.

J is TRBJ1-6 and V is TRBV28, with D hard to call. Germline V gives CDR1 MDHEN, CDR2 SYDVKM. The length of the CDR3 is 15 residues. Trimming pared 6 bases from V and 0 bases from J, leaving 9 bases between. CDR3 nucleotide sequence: TGTGCCAGCAGCATTTCGAGCTCCTATAATTCACCCCTCCACTTT. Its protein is CASSISSSYNSPLHF.

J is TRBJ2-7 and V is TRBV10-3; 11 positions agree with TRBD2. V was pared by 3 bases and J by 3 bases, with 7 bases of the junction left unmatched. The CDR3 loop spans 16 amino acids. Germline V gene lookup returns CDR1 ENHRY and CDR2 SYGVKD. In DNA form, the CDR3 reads TGTGCCATCAGTGATCTAGCGGGAGGTAAAAACTACGAGCAGTACTTC. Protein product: CAISDLAGGKNYEQYF.

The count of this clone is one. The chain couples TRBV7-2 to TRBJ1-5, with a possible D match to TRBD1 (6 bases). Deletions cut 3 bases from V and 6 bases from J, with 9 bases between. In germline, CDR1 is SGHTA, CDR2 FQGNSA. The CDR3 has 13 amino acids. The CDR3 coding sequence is TGTGCCAGCAGCTTTCAGGGGTTTCAGCCCCAGCATTTT. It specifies CASSFQGFQPQHF.

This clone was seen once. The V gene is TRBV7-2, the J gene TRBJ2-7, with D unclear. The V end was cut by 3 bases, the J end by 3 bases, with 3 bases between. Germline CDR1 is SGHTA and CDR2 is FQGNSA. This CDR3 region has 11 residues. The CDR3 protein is CASSFYYEQYF. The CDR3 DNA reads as TGTGCCAGCAGCTTTTACTACGAGCAGTACTTC. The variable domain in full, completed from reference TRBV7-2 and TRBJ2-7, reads GAGVSQSPSNKVTEKGKDVELRCDPISGHTALYWYRQSLGQGLEFLIYFQGNSAPDKSGLPSDRFSAERTGGSVSTLTIQRTQQEDSAVYLCASSFYYEQYFGPGTRLTVT.

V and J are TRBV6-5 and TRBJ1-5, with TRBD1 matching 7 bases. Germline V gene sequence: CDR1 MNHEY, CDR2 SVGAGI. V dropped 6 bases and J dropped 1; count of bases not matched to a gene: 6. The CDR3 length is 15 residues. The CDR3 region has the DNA TGTGCCAGCAGGCAGGGGGTTGGGAGCAATCAGCCCCAGCATTTT. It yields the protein CASRQGVGSNQPQHF.

The CDR3 loop is CASSPTLVHHEQYF. CDR3 DNA sequence: TGCGCCAGCAGCCCTACCCTAGTCCACCACGAGCAGTACTTC. This chain connects TRBV4-3 to TRBJ2-7; D not certain. CDR1 is LGHNA and CDR2 is YSLEER in the germline V gene. This CDR3 region has 14 residues. The ends were cut back, 4 bases at V and 5 bases at J, with 15 bases in the middle.

CDR3 coding DNA: TGTGCCAGCAGGGCTAGCGGCCAAGAGACCCAGTACTTC. Protein product: CASRASGQETQYF. This chain uses TRBV12-3 or TRBV12-4 with TRBJ2-5; 7 bases are shared with TRBD2. Trimming removed 6 bases from V and 1 base from J; junction bases left unmatched: 2. The CDR3 has 13 amino acids.

CDR3 sequence (DNA): TGTGCCAGCAGTTACCCCCTTCTTTATGGCTACACCTTC. Amino acid sequence: CASSYPLLYGYTF. This rearrangement joins TRBV6-2 or TRBV6-3 to TRBJ1-2; D is unclear. This CDR3 region has 13 residues. Germline-derived CDR1 and CDR2 are MNHEY and SVGEGT. The V and J ends lost 2 bases and 5 bases respectively, with 9 bases between them.

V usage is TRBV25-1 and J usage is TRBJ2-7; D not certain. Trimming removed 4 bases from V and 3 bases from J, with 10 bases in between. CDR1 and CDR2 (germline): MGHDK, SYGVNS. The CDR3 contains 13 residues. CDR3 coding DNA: TGTGCCAGCAGTGTTGTACACGACTACGAGCAGTACTTC. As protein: CASSVVHDYEQYF.